This T cell receptor beta chain came from a study of radiotherapy plus CTLA-4 blockade in lung cancer. On the study more broadly: Disease control was present in 30% to 35% of patients, and objective responses in around 18%. Study conclusions and caveats: After treatment with radiotherapy plus ipilimumab, TCR clones that came from the tumor expanded in blood.

Clones were sequenced by immunoSEQ multiplex PCR, and TCRdb holds only the in-frame ones, with some missing. The table records around 45,000 clones, around 73% of them present only once. In this sample, this clone turned up once. Its specificity is not known. Other nucleotide sequences from this sample produce the same CDR3. Chemo-refractory metastatic non-small-cell lung cancer patients received focal radiation with ipilimumab CTLA-4 blockade. Germline loops: CDR1 SGHRS, CDR2 YFSETQ. This CDR3 has 15 residues. Losses at the gene ends were 0 bases for V and 0 bases for J; bases not matched to a gene: 0.

The sequence was collected from a human donor with non-small cell lung cancer who had a complete response to radiotherapy plus ipilimumab. This chain connects TRBV5-1 to TRBJ2-1, with TRBD2 identical over 7 bases. The material sequenced was peripheral blood, taken from a patient treated with radiotherapy plus ipilimumab. The CDR3 region has the DNA TGCGCCAGCAGCTTGGGCGGGAGCTCCTACAATGAGCAGTTCTTC. It translates to CASSLGGSSYNEQFF.